One sample yielded the 25 T cell receptor beta chains listed below, sequenced in a study of CD8+ T cells in alopecia areata. Reverse transcription of extracted RNA yielded cDNA, which provided the sequencing template. Profiled with immunoSEQ multiplex PCR; TCRdb holds only in-frame clones, not every one. The sample gives fewer than 200,000 clones, about 61% of which show up once; roughly 17% is in the top ten. Treatment: oral pan-JAK inhibitor, 5-10 mg twice daily. The source material was CD4+ T cells sorted from blood, sampled at approximately week 61, from a patient treated with tofacitinib. All receptors come from a human donor with alopecia areata.

The rearrangement uses TRBV7-8 and TRBJ2-7; no definite D call. Germline V gene data show CDR1 as SGHVS and CDR2 as FQNEAQ. V was shortened by 0 bases and J by 4 bases, with 13 bases between the two germline ends. The CDR3 is 15 residues long. The CDR3 nucleotides read TGTGCCAGCAGCTTAGCCCCACAACCTTTTTACGAGCAGTACTTC. Translating it yields CASSLAPQPFYEQYF.

The chain uses TRBV19 and TRBJ1-5, with a possible D match to TRBD1 (6 bases). Germline V gives CDR1 LNHDA, CDR2 SQIVND (reference sequence). The V gene lost 4 bases and the J gene lost 7 bases, with 14 bases spanning the gap. The CDR3 sequence is 14 residues long. CDR3 nucleotides: TGTGCCAGTAGTAAATGGGACAACTTACAGCCCCAGCATTTT. Translated, it gives CASSKWDNLQPQHF.

This clone showed up just a few times. The chain couples TRBV27 to TRBJ2-4, with D possibly matching TRBD1 (5 bases). This CDR3 has 15 residues. Germline V lookup: CDR1 MNHEY, CDR2 SMNVEV (reference sequence). The V and J ends lost 5 bases and 0 bases respectively, with 11 bases between them. The CDR3 DNA reads as TGTGCCAGCAGTCGGCAGGGCGTAGCCAAAAACATTCAGTACTTC. It yields the protein CASSRQGVAKNIQYF.

V is TRBV10-3 and J is TRBJ1-2; 11 bases match TRBD1. There are 14 residues in the CDR3. Unmatched junction bases numbered 3, after V lost 3 bases and J lost 6 bases. Germline values: CDR1 ENHRY, CDR2 SYGVKD. The CDR3 here is CAISERGQGDGYTF. The CDR3 region has the DNA TGTGCCATCAGTGAAAGGGGACAGGGGGATGGCTACACCTTC.

In DNA, the CDR3 is TGCGCCAGCAGCATTTCGGGACAGGGGCTCTCTGGGGCCAACGTCCTGACTTTC. Translating gives CASSISGQGLSGANVLTF. J is TRBJ2-6 and V is TRBV5-1; TRBD1 agrees at 10 bases. Germline lookup yields CDR1 SGHRS and CDR2 YFSETQ. The CDR3 totals 18 residues. V trimming: 4 bases; J trimming: 0 bases; junction bases outside the gene matches: 7.

This clone was counted a few times. J is TRBJ1-6 and V is TRBV2, with D possibly TRBD1 on 5 matching bases. The CDR3 runs to 13 residues. Trimming removed 7 bases at V and 10 bases at J, with 14 bases between. Germline V CDR1 and CDR2: SNHLY, FYNNEI. Written as DNA, the CDR3 is TGTGCCAGCATCGCAGGGCTGCGGTCACCCCTCCACTTT. As protein: CASIAGLRSPLHF.

V gene TRBV29-1 combines with J gene TRBJ1-2; D is ambiguous. V was cut by 3 bases and J by 1 base, with 3 bases left in between. CDR3 length: 11 amino acids. From germline, CDR1 is SQVTM and CDR2 ANQGSEA. The CDR3 sequence: CSVDNNYGYTF. In nucleotides, the CDR3 is TGCAGCGTTGACAATAACTATGGCTACACCTTC.

The chain is built from TRBV5-6 and TRBJ1-2; D ambiguous. CDR1 is SGHDT, CDR2 YYEEEE, per germline. The CDR3 loop spans 15 amino acids. V lost 4 bases and J lost 5, with 18 bases in between. The CDR3 sequence: CASSPGRRSVYGYTF. The CDR3 region has the DNA TGTGCCAGCAGCCCGGGTCGAAGATCAGTTTATGGCTACACCTTC.

This chain uses TRBV9 with TRBJ2-3; the D is unclear. The CDR3 runs to 14 residues. V dropped 0 bases and J dropped 2 bases, with 7 bases sitting between them. Germline V gene lookup returns CDR1 SGDLS and CDR2 YYNGEE. CDR3 region: CASSVEAPTDTQYF. CDR3 nucleotide sequence: TGTGCCAGCAGCGTAGAGGCGCCCACAGATACGCAGTATTTT.

V gene TRBV7-2 combines with J gene TRBJ2-4, with no clear D. This CDR3 comprises 11 residues. The V end was cut by 5 bases, the J end by 4 bases, with 3 bases between. CDR1 is SGHTA and CDR2 is FQGNSA in the germline V gene. CDR3 in DNA: TGTGCCAGCAGCCAAAAAAACATTCAGTACTTC. This gives the protein CASSQKNIQYF. Using reference TRBV7-2 and TRBJ2-4 for the parts outside the CDR3, the full variable domain is GAGVSQSPSNKVTEKGKDVELRCDPISGHTALYWYRQSLGQGLEFLIYFQGNSAPDKSGLPSDRFSAERTGGSVSTLTIQRTQQEDSAVYLCASSQKNIQYFGAGTRLSVL.

This chain connects TRBV7-9 to TRBJ1-6; no reliable D call. Germline V lookup: CDR1 SEHNR, CDR2 FQNEAQ (reference sequence). CDR3 size: 14 residues. Trimming pared 2 bases from V and 9 bases from J, leaving 11 bases between. The CDR3 coding sequence is TGTGCCAGCAGCTTATGGGAGGCGGCTTCACCCCTCCACTTT. Protein product: CASSLWEAASPLHF.

This chain connects TRBV25-1 to TRBJ1-5; TRBD1 matches 10 bases. The V gene's germline CDR1 is MGHDK and CDR2 SYGVNS. This CDR3 has 14 residues. V lost 5 bases, J lost 4 bases, and 2 bases stayed unmatched. The CDR3 sequence is CASSPGQGNQPQHF. The CDR3 nucleotides read TGTGCCAGCAGTCCGGGACAGGGGAATCAGCCCCAGCATTTT.

J is TRBJ2-1 and V is TRBV23-1; D is possibly TRBD1 or TRBD2 (6 bases each). TRBV23-1 is an ORF, and what it does is uncertain. CDR3 size: 14 residues. Deletions cut 5 bases from V and 7 bases from J, with 15 bases between. This CDR3 is CASSLKGGSNEQFF. The CDR3 DNA is TGCGCCAGCAGTTTGAAGGGGGGTTCGAATGAGCAGTTCTTC.

The rearrangement uses TRBV7-2 and TRBJ2-7; weak D call: TRBD1 (5 bases). CDR1 SGHTA and CDR2 FQGNSA come from the germline V gene. The V end lost 3 bases, the J end lost 1 base, and 7 bases lay between the germline ends. The CDR3 has 13 residues. The CDR3 here is CASSLGPSYEQYF. CDR3 nucleotide sequence: TGTGCCAGCAGCTTGGGGCCTTCCTACGAGCAGTACTTC.

The chain employs TRBV19 and TRBJ1-1; perhaps TRBD1 as D (6 bases). The CDR3 has 14 residues. The V and J ends lost 3 bases and 0 bases respectively, with 8 bases between them. The germline gives CDR1 LNHDA, CDR2 SQIVND (reference sequence). CDR3 sequence: CASSIDRLNTEAFF. The CDR3 bases are TGTGCCAGTAGTATTGACAGGTTGAACACTGAAGCTTTCTTT.

This clone was seen more than once but under ten times. The chain recombines TRBV10-2 with TRBJ2-3; D call uncertain. The ends were cut back, 0 bases at V and 1 base at J, with 11 bases in the middle. The CDR3 length is 16 residues. The germline V gene encodes CDR1 WSHSY and CDR2 SAAADI. CDR3 loop: CASSESPQWGTDTQYF. As DNA, the CDR3 is TGCGCCAGCAGTGAGTCCCCACAATGGGGCACAGATACGCAGTATTTT.

The chain couples TRBV19 to TRBJ2-2; D remains unclear. Germline V lookup: CDR1 LNHDA, CDR2 SQIVND (reference sequence). The V end lost 7 bases, the J end lost 6 bases, and 12 bases lay between the germline ends. The CDR3 runs 13 residues. The DNA for the CDR3 is TGTGCCAGTACCTCCGGGCAGGCCGGGGAGCTGTTTTTT. It encodes CASTSGQAGELFF.

This clone was picked up a small number of times. This rearrangement joins TRBV19 to TRBJ2-5; D is unresolved. CDR1 and CDR2 from the germline V gene are LNHDA and SQIVND (reference sequence). V lost 10 bases and J lost 5, with 11 bases in between. CDR3 length: 11 residues. The CDR3 region has the DNA TGTGCCACCTTAGTGGGTGAGACCCAGTACTTC. Residues: CATLVGETQYF. Looking up the rest from reference TRBV19 and TRBJ2-5 gives the full variable domain: DGGITQSPKYLFRKEGQNVTLSCEQNLNHDAMYWYRQDPGQGLRLIYYSQIVNDFQKGDIAEGYSVSREKKESFPLTVTSAQKNPTAFYLCATLVGETQYFGPGTRLLVL.

This sequence joins TRBV6-4 and TRBJ1-6; D is undetermined. Per the germline V gene, CDR1 is MRHNA and CDR2 is SNTAGT. V lost 0 bases to trimming and J lost 7 bases, with 7 bases between them. The CDR3 runs to 14 residues. The CDR3 here is CASSDSPTNSPLHF. The CDR3, as DNA: TGTGCCAGCAGTGACTCCCCAACCAATTCACCCCTCCACTTT.

This clone was observed a few times. V and J are TRBV15 and TRBJ1-4; 8 nucleotides agree with TRBD1. This CDR3 spans 16 amino acids. V was clipped by 1 base and J by 6 bases; unmatched bases: 7. The germline gives CDR1 LNHNV, CDR2 YYDKDF (reference sequence). The CDR3 DNA follows: TGTGCCACCAGCAGAGGAATTGGGACAGGAGATGAAAAACTGTTTTTT. The encoded protein is CATSRGIGTGDEKLFF.

CDR3 coding DNA: TGTGCCATCAGTGAAGCGTCCGGGGAGCTGTTTTTT. Translating gives CAISEASGELFF. The chain combines TRBV10-3 with TRBJ2-2; D is uncertain. This CDR3 contains 12 residues. Per germline, CDR1 ENHRY and CDR2 SYGVKD. Trimming left V 3 bases short and J 6 bases short, with 5 bases between.

Turning to this clone: Other nucleotide sequences from this sample produce the same CDR3. The V and J genes are TRBV30 and TRBJ1-5; D may be TRBD1 (6 bases). V shed 1 base and J shed 1 base, with 8 bases lying between them. There are 14 residues in the CDR3. The germline V gene has CDR1 GTSNPN and CDR2 SVGIG (reference sequence). This CDR3 reads CAWSGGRSNQPQHF. CDR3 nucleotide sequence: TGTGCCTGGAGTGGGGGGCGGAGCAATCAGCCCCAGCATTTT.

Of note for this clone: A far larger clone is one nucleotide away, so this likely arose from a read error. The chain has TRBV4-2 and TRBJ2-2; D gene ambiguous. V shed 0 bases and J shed 3 bases, with 8 bases lying between them. The germline V gene encodes CDR1 LGHNA and CDR2 YNFKEQ. This CDR3 region has 15 residues. The CDR3 region is CASSQDSGYTGELFF. The CDR3 DNA follows: TGTGCCAGCAGCCAAGATTCAGGTTACACCGGGGAGCTGTTTTTT.

This clone was seen more than once but under ten times. The V and J genes are TRBV28 and TRBJ1-6; D is undetermined. CDR3 size: 12 residues. The V end was cut by 7 bases, the J end by 7 bases, with 8 bases between. Germline V gene data show CDR1 as MDHEN and CDR2 as SYDVKM. The CDR3 here is CASTQVNSPLHF. CDR3 sequence (DNA): TGTGCCAGCACTCAGGTGAATTCACCCCTCCACTTT.

The V call is TRBV18, the J call TRBJ2-5; D gene unclear. The CDR3 length is 12 residues. V was trimmed by 4 bases and J by 5 bases, leaving 8 bases between them. Germline loops: CDR1 KGHSH, CDR2 LQKENI. The CDR3 protein is CASSHPRETQYF. CDR3 DNA sequence: TGTGCCAGCTCACATCCCCGTGAGACCCAGTACTTC. The full variable domain, completed using reference TRBV18 and TRBJ2-5, is NAGVMQNPRHLVRRRGQEARLRCSPMKGHSHVYWYRQLPEEGLKFMVYLQKENIIDESGMPKERFSAEFPKEGPSILRIQQVVRGDSAAYFCASSHPRETQYFGPGTRLLVL.